The sequence of this TCR beta chain was determined in a study of control samples from healthy donors and cancer patients. Profiling relied on immunoSEQ multiplex PCR, and the TCRdb table lists in-frame clones only, not all of them. The sample shows some 20,000 clones, around 84% of them seen only once. Germline V gene sequence: CDR1 SGHDT, CDR2 YYEEEE. The CDR3 is 11 residues long. V was cut by 2 bases and J by 2 bases, with 0 bases left in between. The sample holds a few counts of this clone. Sample: PBMCs. The sequence came from a man aged 80 or over with head and neck cancer. This chain links TRBV5-6 with TRBJ2-3; D gene unclear. CDR3 DNA: TGTGCCAGCAGCTTCACAGATACGCAGTATTTT. Translated, it gives CASSFTDTQYF.